Presented here are 15 T cell receptor beta chains from one specimen sequenced in a study of shared clonotypes between healthy human individuals. Repertoires were generated with immunoSEQ multiplex PCR, while TCRdb's copy carries only in-frame clones and drops some. The sample consists of 700,000 or so clones, approximately 79% of them appearing once. Sequencing used memory CD4+ T cells sorted from blood. The subset is: CD45RA-negative fraction. The receptors were sampled from a woman in her 30s in good health.

Notes on this clone: This CDR3 is also generated by other DNA sequences in the sample. The chain joins TRBV12-5 to TRBJ2-1; 13 positions match TRBD2. CDR1 and CDR2 (germline): LGHNT, FRNRAP. V shed 1 base, J shed 4 bases, and the junction held 1 base outside the gene matches. There are 16 residues in the CDR3. CDR3 coding DNA: TGTGCTAGTGGTTTGGGGACTAGCGGGAGTTACAATGAGCAGTTCTTC. It encodes CASGLGTSGSYNEQFF.

In nucleotides, the CDR3 is TGTGCCAGCAGGGGACTACGGGACACAGATACGCAGTATTTT. This encodes CASRGLRDTDTQYF. V is TRBV6-5 and J is TRBJ2-3; the match to TRBD2 covers 7 bases. With 6 bases clipped from V and 2 bases from J, the junction kept 5 bases outside the gene matches. Germline V gene lookup returns CDR1 MNHEY and CDR2 SVGAGI. The CDR3 consists of 14 residues.

J is TRBJ2-2 and V is TRBV7-9, with 7 positions matching TRBD1. V lost 5 bases to trimming and J lost 5 bases; unmatched junction nucleotides: 8. Germline loops: CDR1 SEHNR, CDR2 FQNEAQ (reference sequence). CDR3 length equals 15 residues. The CDR3 bases are TGTGCCAGCAGCGTATGGACAGGACCTACCGGGGAGCTGTTTTTT. As protein: CASSVWTGPTGELFF.

This clone was detected a few times. The chain joins TRBV5-4 to TRBJ2-6, with 7 bases that match TRBD1. With V trimmed by 2 bases and J by 0 bases, 5 bases remained unmatched. The CDR3 sequence is 17 residues long. From germline, CDR1 is SGHNT and CDR2 YYREEE (reference sequence). This CDR3 reads CASSLQGTFSGANVLTF. The CDR3 region has the DNA TGTGCCAGCAGCTTACAGGGGACATTCTCTGGGGCCAACGTCCTGACTTTC.

This clone has more than one count but fewer than ten. The rearrangement links TRBV6-1 to TRBJ1-1; unclear D gene. Trimming stripped 4 bases from V and 5 bases from J, with 11 bases between. CDR1 is MNHNS and CDR2 is SASEGT in the germline V gene. The CDR3 has 13 residues. The CDR3: CASSVEQHTEAFF. CDR3 DNA: TGTGCCAGCAGTGTGGAGCAGCATACTGAAGCTTTCTTT.

V and J are TRBV19 and TRBJ1-2; D possibly corresponds to TRBD1 (6 bases). The V and J ends lost 7 bases and 5 bases respectively, with 11 bases between them. In germline, CDR1 is LNHDA, CDR2 SQIVND (reference sequence). The CDR3 is 12 amino acids. The CDR3 loop is CASTPDRYGYTF. In nucleotides, the CDR3 is TGTGCCAGTACCCCGGACAGATATGGCTACACCTTC.

This clone was found once. The chain links TRBV6-1 to TRBJ2-7; possibly TRBD1 or TRBD2 for D (5 bases each). Trimming removed 6 bases at V and 8 bases at J, with 20 bases between. CDR1 is MNHNS, CDR2 SASEGT, per germline. CDR3 size: 14 residues. CDR3 DNA sequence: TGTGCCAGCAGGGGGGTAATCGGTGGTGGGCAGCAGTACTTC. Translation: CASRGVIGGGQQYF.

The CDR3 nucleotides are TGTGCCACCCGACGGACGAACACCGGGGAGCTGTTTTTT. It codes for CATRRTNTGELFF. The chain is built from TRBV5-4 and TRBJ2-2, with no clear D. Germline CDR1 is SGHNT and CDR2 is YYREEE (reference sequence). Trimming stripped 9 bases from V and 0 bases from J, with 9 bases between. The CDR3 length is 13 residues.

The genes are TRBV6-5 and TRBJ2-7; no firm D call. Trimming pared 6 bases from V and 1 base from J, leaving 13 bases between. CDR1 and CDR2 (germline): MNHEY, SVGAGI. The CDR3 sequence is 14 residues long. CDR3 DNA: TGTGCCAGCAGCGCAGTTCTTGGATCCTACGAGCAGTACTTC. It translates to CASSAVLGSYEQYF.

The rearrangement uses TRBV10-2 and TRBJ2-6; 9 bases are shared with TRBD1. The CDR3 extends over 16 amino acids. Germline lookup yields CDR1 WSHSY and CDR2 SAAADI. After removal of 6 bases from V and 0 bases from J, the junction contained 3 bases not matched to a gene. The CDR3 DNA sequence: TGCGCCAGCAGCAACAGGGGGCTCTCTGGGGCCAACGTCCTGACTTTC. The encoded protein is CASSNRGLSGANVLTF.

The rearrangement links TRBV7-7 to TRBJ2-2, with D uncertain. V lost 1 base to trimming and J lost 2 bases, with 11 bases between them. Germline V gives CDR1 SSHAT, CDR2 FNYEAQ (reference sequence). The length of the CDR3 is 16 residues. This chain's CDR3 is CASSLGSSFNTGELFF. The CDR3 DNA sequence: TGTGCCAGCAGCTTAGGGAGTTCTTTCAACACCGGGGAGCTGTTTTTT. Based on the CDR3 plus reference TRBV7-7 and TRBJ2-2, the full variable domain is GAGVSQSPRYKVTKRGQDVTLRCDPISSHATLYWYQQALGQGPEFLTYFNYEAQPDKSGLPSDRFSAERPEGSISTLTIQRTEQRDSAMYRCASSLGSSFNTGELFFGEGSRLTVL.

On this clone itself: Other nucleotide sequences in the sample specify the same CDR3. V is TRBV19 and J is TRBJ1-1; no clear D gene. The V and J ends lost 3 bases and 8 bases respectively, with 13 bases between them. This CDR3 comprises 13 residues. The V gene's germline CDR1 is LNHDA and CDR2 SQIVND (reference sequence). CDR3 coding DNA: TGTGCCAGTAGTATCGGCGTCTGGACGGAAGCTTTCTTT. Translating it yields CASSIGVWTEAFF.

J is TRBJ2-5 and V is TRBV2, with TRBD1 matching 8 bases. CDR3 length: 20 amino acids. The germline V gene encodes CDR1 SNHLY and CDR2 FYNNEI. V shed 2 bases, J shed 4 bases, and the junction held 21 bases outside the gene matches. The CDR3 loop reads CASSENPPGQEPPVRETQYF. The CDR3 coding sequence is TGTGCCAGCAGTGAAAATCCTCCGGGACAGGAGCCGCCAGTTAGAGAGACCCAGTACTTC.

This chain joins TRBV6-6 and TRBJ2-1; 11 bases map to TRBD2. This CDR3 region has 15 residues. V shed 5 bases and J 9 bases; nucleotides not matched to a gene: 9. The germline CDR1 and CDR2 sequences are MNHNY and SVGAGI (reference sequence). CDR3: CASSASGRNIGEQFF. CDR3 nucleotides: TGTGCCAGCAGTGCTAGCGGGAGGAATATCGGTGAGCAGTTCTTC.

The chain joins TRBV28 to TRBJ2-3; 9 bases map to TRBD1. The CDR3 contains 14 residues. The germline V gene encodes CDR1 MDHEN and CDR2 SYDVKM. V dropped 6 bases and J dropped 9; count of bases not matched to a gene: 10. The CDR3 spells CASRTTPGTGTQYF. The CDR3 DNA is TGTGCCAGCAGGACAACTCCCGGGACAGGGACGCAGTATTTT. Drawing the rest from reference TRBV28 and TRBJ2-3, the complete variable domain is DVKVTQSSRYLVKRTGEKVFLECVQDMDHENMFWYRQDPGLGLRLIYFSYDVKMKEKGDIPEGYSVSREKKERFSLILESASTNQTSMYLCASRTTPGTGTQYFGPGTRLTVL.